This T cell receptor beta chain was recovered during a study of blood T cell repertoires in COVID-19 (dated by TCRdb to 2020 to 2022). About the full investigation: The collaborator samples originated in the United States, Italy and Spain and spanned the acute and convalescent phases of COVID-19. The prospective study material was composed of cDNA or gDNA derived from T cells, B-cell-depleted T cells, or PBMCs. The dataset comprised deeply sampled blood TCRbeta repertoires from subjects exposed to, actively infected with, or recovered from COVID-19. The repertoires were released in a freely available public database meant as a resource for research on the immune response to SARS-CoV-2. The samples were drawn from two sources: the first 160 participants of the ongoing ImmuneRACE study, and over 950 subjects contributed by 6 global collaborators. Sample metadata almost always included a de-identified subject ID, COVID-19 status, age in years and sex. Where HLA class I and class II types were available, the types were taken from metadata supplied by the sample provider, not from assay-based typing.

Regarding this clone: Which antigen it targets is not known. Per-nucleotide qualities are absent, and no much larger clonotype sits a single base away.

TCRbeta CDR3 regions were amplified from genomic DNA using the immunoSEQ Assay, a bias-controlled multiplex PCR. The published analysis was carried out like this. Nucleated cell counts per sample were estimated from amplification of reference gene primers within the assay. Sequence reads were collapsed and filtered to measure the absolute abundance of every unique TCRbeta CDR3 rearrangement. For each sample, productive Simpson clonality was calculated as the square root of Simpson's diversity index across productive rearrangements. Drawn from immuneACCESS, this table holds only the in-frame rearrangements with V and J called that TCRdb kept. Clones are partly lost; checked studies trace under half to an unresolved V gene and leave the rest unexplained. V and J calls and clone size are as listed in that table; D and trimming were resolved from the DNA. This sample comprises tens of thousands of clones, over 70% of them detected only once. 3% to 3.5% of the sample is held by the ten biggest clonotypes.

Broader findings and caveats from the paper: Clinical and demographic metadata were provided uncurated, with the amount varying by source and participant.

Inclusive of the bounding cysteine and phenylalanine, the CDR3 is 11 residues long. CDR3 DNA is the only sequence kept; it has 33 bases, read in frame from the first base. Trimming at the junction amounts to 1 base on V and 8 bases on J, and the germline ends lie 5 bases apart. The CDR1 and CDR2 encoded by the germline V gene (reference sequence) are LNHDA and SQIVND. Collaborating institutions collected whole blood in K2EDTA tubes following their own protocols. For TCRbeta analysis, collaborator samples were shipped as frozen whole blood, as isolated PBMCs, or as DNA extracted from either sample type.

The sample comprised peripheral blood. The receptor's source is a man in his fifties or sixties with acute or convalescent COVID-19. The rearranged chain carries TRBV19 and TRBJ1-2; the D gene remains uncertain. The DNA sequence is given as TGTGCCAGTAGTATAGGAGAGGGCTACACCTTC. The encoded protein is CASSIGEGYTF.